This section outlines one T cell receptor (beta chain) sequence together with its context. The antigen is unknown. This sample was taken from a study of vaccination and CD4 T cells after COVID-19. The treatment here: approximately nine-day PBMC culture with coronavirus spike peptide pools or control peptides (ViraFEST assay). An Oncomine TCR Beta short-read assay was used to sequence the DNA from cultured CD4+ T cells. Using its own MiXCR run on the PCR reads, TCRdb lists one record per CDR3 protein. Among 13,000 to 15,000 distinct CDR3 sequences listed, 30% were seen once. Input material: cultured CD4+ T cells from blood. The sequence was collected from a human donor with COVID-19.

The CDR3 loop reads CASGSQYGNTIYF. CDR3 DNA: TGTGCCAGCGGGTCCCAGTATGGAAACACCATATATTTT. The chain uses TRBV6-1 and TRBJ1-3; D is unclear. This CDR3 contains 13 residues. Deletions cut 8 bases from V and 3 bases from J, with 11 bases between. The germline CDR1 and CDR2 sequences are MNHNS and SASEGT.